Below are 18 T cell receptor beta chains sequenced from a single sample in a study of CD8+ T cells in alopecia areata. Extracted from the samples, RNA was reverse transcribed into cDNA to serve as the sequencing template. Clones were read by immunoSEQ multiplex PCR, and TCRdb kept only the in-frame ones, dropping some. Of more than 9,000 clones listed, roughly 57% were seen once; the top ten hold around an eighth. Individuals with alopecia areata gave both lesional scalp punch biopsies and peripheral blood for collection. The source material was skin. These receptors all come from a human donor with alopecia areata.

The chain joins TRBV18 to TRBJ2-1; TRBD2 matches 7 bases. Germline CDR1 and CDR2: KGHSH and LQKENI. Trimming at V came to 8 bases and at J to 6 bases, leaving 4 bases not matched to a gene. CDR3 length equals 12 residues. DNA for the CDR3: TGTGCCAGCAGGCCGGGGGGCAATGAGCAGTTCTTC. Its protein product is CASRPGGNEQFF.

The genes are TRBV7-3 and TRBJ2-1, with D tentatively TRBD1 or TRBD2 (5 bases each). The CDR3 is 15 amino acids. Trimming took off 5 bases at V and 2 bases at J, with 13 bases between the two ends. Germline V lookup: CDR1 SGHTA, CDR2 FQGTGA. The chain's CDR3 is CASSPGTGPYNEQFF. The DNA for the CDR3 is TGTGCCAGCAGCCCCGGGACGGGACCCTACAATGAGCAGTTCTTC.

The gene calls are TRBV29-1 and TRBJ2-2; TRBD1 aligns across 10 bases. The CDR3 totals 13 residues. With V trimmed by 6 bases and J by 4 bases, 2 bases remained unmatched. CDR1 and CDR2 (germline): SQVTM, ANQGSEA. DNA of the CDR3: TGCAGCGTGGACAGGGGGTCCACCGGGGAGCTGTTTTTT. Protein sequence: CSVDRGSTGELFF.

The chain joins TRBV15 to TRBJ1-2, with TRBD1 identical over 8 bases. Losses at the gene ends were 2 bases for V and 2 bases for J; bases not matched to a gene: 13. The length of the CDR3 is 18 residues. Looked up from germline, CDR1 is LNHNV and CDR2 is YYDKDF (reference sequence). The CDR3 bases are TGTGCCACCAGCAGACGGGACAGGATTCTTGCCCCAAACTATGGCTACACCTTC. Amino acid sequence: CATSRRDRILAPNYGYTF.

The chain joins TRBV11-3 to TRBJ2-7; D possibly matches TRBD1 or TRBD2 (5 bases each). The CDR3 length is 12 residues. The germline gives CDR1 SGHNT, CDR2 YENEEA. V lost 5 bases to trimming and J lost 6 bases, with 11 bases between them. This CDR3 is CASSVTGGEQYF. The CDR3 nucleotides read TGTGCCAGCAGCGTAACAGGAGGCGAGCAGTACTTC.

This clone was seen only a few times. V and J are TRBV10-3 and TRBJ1-1; D is uncertain. The length of the CDR3 is 14 residues. Trimming removed 10 bases at V and 1 base at J, with 16 bases between. The germline gives CDR1 ENHRY, CDR2 SYGVKD. Here the CDR3 DNA reads TGTGCCACTCATGAAAGGGAGTCGAACACTGAAGCTTTCTTT. Protein product: CATHERESNTEAFF.

This clone appeared once. The chain employs TRBV28 and TRBJ2-3; tentatively, D is TRBD1 (5 bases). Germline V CDR1 and CDR2: MDHEN, SYDVKM. The CDR3 consists of 16 residues. The V gene lost 7 bases and the J gene lost 2 bases, with 19 bases spanning the gap. The CDR3 DNA is TGTGCCAGCACTCTGGCAGGGCAGCCCCTCACAGATACGCAGTATTTT. Translation gives CASTLAGQPLTDTQYF.

This clone came up a few times. The chain is built from TRBV9 and TRBJ2-3; possible D gene TRBD1, 6 bases. The germline CDR1 and CDR2 sequences are SGDLS and YYNGEE. The CDR3 runs to 17 residues. Trimming removed 0 bases at V and 1 base at J, with 15 bases between. The chain's CDR3 is CASSVVPQGQGTDTQYF. CDR3 sequence (DNA): TGTGCCAGCAGCGTAGTGCCGCAGGGGCAAGGCACAGATACGCAGTATTTT.

This clone was detected a few times. The rearrangement links TRBV28 to TRBJ1-1; the D gene is possibly TRBD1 (5 bases). Germline assignment: CDR1 MDHEN and CDR2 SYDVKM. This CDR3 is built from 14 residues. The ends were cut back, 8 bases at V and 4 bases at J, with 17 bases in the middle. The DNA of the CDR3 is TGTGCCAGCCTAGTGGGACGGAGATCCACTGAAGCTTTCTTT. Its translation: CASLVGRRSTEAFF.

V usage is TRBV7-9 and J usage is TRBJ1-3; the match to TRBD1 covers 8 bases. The CDR3 is 18 amino acids. V was pared by 1 base and J by 0 bases, with 8 bases of the junction left unmatched. The germline V gene has CDR1 SEHNR and CDR2 FQNEAQ (reference sequence). CDR3 loop: CASSLVAGGSSSGNTIYF. CDR3 bases: TGTGCCAGCAGCTTAGTGGCAGGGGGCTCCAGCTCTGGAAACACCATATATTTT.

The CDR3, as DNA: TGTGCCAGCAGTCGGGAGGGGGGGCCCCCCTACGAGCAGTACTTC. This sequence encodes CASSREGGPPYEQYF. The chain has TRBV5-4 and TRBJ2-7; TRBD2 matches 8 bases. Germline V gene sequence: CDR1 SGHNT, CDR2 YYREEE (reference sequence). The CDR3 is 15 amino acids. The trim removed 5 bases at V and 2 bases at J, leaving 9 bases unmatched.

This clone showed up just once. V and J are TRBV5-6 and TRBJ1-3; D possibly corresponds to TRBD1 (6 bases). Germline loops: CDR1 SGHDT, CDR2 YYEEEE. The V end was cut by 2 bases, the J end by 0 bases, with 9 bases between. This CDR3 has 15 residues. DNA for the CDR3: TGTGCCAGCAGCTTACTACAGGGCTCTGGAAACACCATATATTTT. Its translation is CASSLLQGSGNTIYF.

In this sample, this clone turned up a few times. The chain has TRBV13 and TRBJ2-5; 10 bases agree with TRBD1. This CDR3 has 17 amino acids. Trimming cost V 5 bases and J 2 bases; bases outside gene matches: 11. CDR1 is PRHDT, CDR2 FYEKMQ, per germline (reference sequence). CDR3 bases: TGTGCCAGCAGCCAACCCCTTGCGGACAGGGGGCAAGAGACCCAGTACTTC. It translates to CASSQPLADRGQETQYF.

By share, this clone ranks as medium-sized. The chain carries TRBV15 and TRBJ2-7; no definite D call. The CDR3 has 14 amino acids. Germline-derived CDR1 and CDR2 are LNHNV and YYDKDF (reference sequence). Deletions cut 1 base from V and 5 bases from J, with 12 bases between. The CDR3 region is CATSRVRPEDEQYF. The CDR3 nucleotides read TGTGCCACCAGCAGAGTCCGTCCTGAAGACGAGCAGTACTTC.

The J gene is TRBJ2-6, the V gene TRBV28; D unresolved. Trimming stripped 6 bases from V and 0 bases from J, with 6 bases between. Germline values: CDR1 MDHEN, CDR2 SYDVKM. The CDR3 is made up of 14 amino acids. The CDR3 is CASRQSSGANVLTF. As DNA, the CDR3 is TGTGCCAGCAGGCAGAGCTCTGGGGCCAACGTCCTGACTTTC.

The rearrangement joins TRBV6-6 to TRBJ2-7; either TRBD1 or TRBD2 may supply D (6 bases each). V lost 2 bases to trimming and J lost 6 bases, with 14 bases between them. This CDR3 spans 14 amino acids. Germline V gene sequence: CDR1 MNHNY, CDR2 SVGAGI (reference sequence). The CDR3 region has the DNA TGTGCCAGCAGTTACCCATCGGGGGCTGGCGAGCAGTACTTC. Residues: CASSYPSGAGEQYF.

In its sample, this clone was seen a few times. The chain recombines TRBV7-2 with TRBJ2-3; 10 positions match TRBD2. With 4 bases clipped from V and 2 bases from J, the junction kept 12 bases outside the gene matches. This CDR3 has 18 amino acids. Germline V gene data show CDR1 as SGHTA and CDR2 as FQGNSA. CDR3 in amino acids: CASSSPSGGALHTDTQYF. The CDR3 DNA reads as TGTGCCAGCAGCTCTCCAAGCGGGGGGGCCCTCCACACAGATACGCAGTATTTT.

V gene TRBV5-1 combines with J gene TRBJ2-7, with a weak D call TRBD1 (5 bases). CDR3 length: 14 residues. The germline gives CDR1 SGHRS, CDR2 YFSETQ. V was cut by 4 bases and J by 0 bases, with 11 bases left in between. Here the CDR3 reads CASSLRQTSYEQYF. The CDR3 bases are TGCGCCAGCAGCCTCCGACAGACCTCCTACGAGCAGTACTTC.